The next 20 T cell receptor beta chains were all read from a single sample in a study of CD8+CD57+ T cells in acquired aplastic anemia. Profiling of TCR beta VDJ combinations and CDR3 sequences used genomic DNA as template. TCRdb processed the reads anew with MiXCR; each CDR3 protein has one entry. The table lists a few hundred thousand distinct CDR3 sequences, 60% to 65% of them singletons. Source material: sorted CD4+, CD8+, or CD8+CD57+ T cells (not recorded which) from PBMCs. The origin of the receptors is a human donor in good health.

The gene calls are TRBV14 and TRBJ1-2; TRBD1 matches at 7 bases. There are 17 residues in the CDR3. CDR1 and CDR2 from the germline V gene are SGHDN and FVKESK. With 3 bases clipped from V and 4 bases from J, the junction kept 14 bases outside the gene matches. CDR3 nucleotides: TGTGCCAGCAGCCAGGTCGCTGGAGGGGGCGACAGCTATGGCTACACCTTC. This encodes CASSQVAGGGDSYGYTF.

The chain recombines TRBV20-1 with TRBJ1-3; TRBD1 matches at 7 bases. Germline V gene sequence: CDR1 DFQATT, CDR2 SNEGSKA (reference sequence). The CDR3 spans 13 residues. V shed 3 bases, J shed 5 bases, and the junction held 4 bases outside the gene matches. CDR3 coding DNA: TGCAGTGCTAGTGGGACAGAAAGAAACACCATATATTTT. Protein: CSASGTERNTIYF.

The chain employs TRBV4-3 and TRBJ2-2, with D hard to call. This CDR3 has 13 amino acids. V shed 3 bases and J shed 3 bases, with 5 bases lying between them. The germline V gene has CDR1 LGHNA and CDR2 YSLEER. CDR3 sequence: CASSQDDTGELFF. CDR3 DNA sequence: TGCGCCAGCAGCCAGGATGACACCGGGGAGCTGTTTTTT.

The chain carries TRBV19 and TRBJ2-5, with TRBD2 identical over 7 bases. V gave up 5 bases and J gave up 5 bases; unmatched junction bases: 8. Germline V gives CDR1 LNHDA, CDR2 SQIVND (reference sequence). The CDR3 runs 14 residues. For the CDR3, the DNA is TGTGCCAGTAGTGGGGAGGGAGCGTGGGAGACCCAGTACTTC. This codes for CASSGEGAWETQYF.

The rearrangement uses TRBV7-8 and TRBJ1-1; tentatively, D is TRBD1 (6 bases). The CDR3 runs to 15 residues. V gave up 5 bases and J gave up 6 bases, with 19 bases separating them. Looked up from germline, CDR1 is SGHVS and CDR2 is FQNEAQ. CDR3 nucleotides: TGTGCCAGCAGCCCAGAGGGGGGGGCCACCTCTGAAGCTTTCTTT. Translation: CASSPEGGATSEAFF.

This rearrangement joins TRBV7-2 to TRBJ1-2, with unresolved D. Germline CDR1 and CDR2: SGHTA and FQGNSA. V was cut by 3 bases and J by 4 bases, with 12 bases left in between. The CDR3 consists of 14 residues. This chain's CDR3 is CASSFGQSPYGYTF. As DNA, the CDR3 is TGTGCCAGCAGCTTTGGGCAGTCCCCCTATGGCTACACCTTC.

The CDR3, as DNA: TGTGCCAGCAGCACTCGACAGGGGGCGGATGAAAAACTGTTTTTT. Translation: CASSTRQGADEKLFF. This chain links TRBV27 with TRBJ1-4, with TRBD1 matching over 10 bases. The germline gives CDR1 MNHEY, CDR2 SMNVEV (reference sequence). V dropped 6 bases and J dropped 6; count of bases not matched to a gene: 7. This CDR3 has 15 amino acids.

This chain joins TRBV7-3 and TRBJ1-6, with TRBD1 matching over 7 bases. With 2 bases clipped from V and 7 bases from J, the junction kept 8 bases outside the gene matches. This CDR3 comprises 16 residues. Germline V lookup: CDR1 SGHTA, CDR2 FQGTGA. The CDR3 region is CASSLSAGTVNSPLHF. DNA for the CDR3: TGTGCCAGCAGCTTATCGGCGGGGACAGTCAATTCACCCCTCCACTTT.

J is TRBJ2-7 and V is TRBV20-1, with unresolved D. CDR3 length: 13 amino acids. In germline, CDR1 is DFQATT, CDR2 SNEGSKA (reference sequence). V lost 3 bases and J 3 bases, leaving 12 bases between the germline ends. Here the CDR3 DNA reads TGCAGTGCTAGTCCCCCCAGATACTACGAGCAGTACTTC. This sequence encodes CSASPPRYYEQYF.

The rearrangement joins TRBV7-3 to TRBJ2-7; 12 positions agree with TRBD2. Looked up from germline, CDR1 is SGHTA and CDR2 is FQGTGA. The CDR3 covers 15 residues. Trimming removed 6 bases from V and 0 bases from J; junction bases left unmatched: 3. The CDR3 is CASSQLAGGSYEQYF. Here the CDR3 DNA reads TGTGCCAGCAGTCAACTAGCGGGAGGCTCCTACGAGCAGTACTTC. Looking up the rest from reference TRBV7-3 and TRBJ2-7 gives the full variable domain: GAGVSQTPSNKVTEKGKYVELRCDPISGHTALYWYRQSLGQGPEFLIYFQGTGAADDSGLPNDRFFAVRPEGSVSTLKIQRTERGDSAVYLCASSQLAGGSYEQYFGPGTRLTVT.

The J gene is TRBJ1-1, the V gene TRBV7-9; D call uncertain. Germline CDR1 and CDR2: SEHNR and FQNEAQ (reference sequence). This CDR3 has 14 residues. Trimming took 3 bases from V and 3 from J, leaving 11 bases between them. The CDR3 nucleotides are TGTGCCAGCAGCTTGCGCCACCCTTACACTGAAGCTTTCTTT. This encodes CASSLRHPYTEAFF.

The CDR3 protein is CASKGGTYEQYF. CDR3 in DNA: TGTGCCAGTAAGGGGGGTACCTACGAGCAGTACTTC. The chain has TRBV19 and TRBJ2-7, with D perhaps assigned TRBD1 or TRBD2 (6 bases each). Germline V lookup: CDR1 LNHDA, CDR2 SQIVND (reference sequence). The V gene lost 7 bases and the J gene lost 2 bases, with 9 bases spanning the gap. The CDR3 is 12 residues long. Based on the CDR3 plus reference TRBV19 and TRBJ2-7, the full variable domain is DGGITQSPKYLFRKEGQNVTLSCEQNLNHDAMYWYRQDPGQGLRLIYYSQIVNDFQKGDIAEGYSVSREKKESFPLTVTSAQKNPTAFYLCASKGGTYEQYFGPGTRLTVT.

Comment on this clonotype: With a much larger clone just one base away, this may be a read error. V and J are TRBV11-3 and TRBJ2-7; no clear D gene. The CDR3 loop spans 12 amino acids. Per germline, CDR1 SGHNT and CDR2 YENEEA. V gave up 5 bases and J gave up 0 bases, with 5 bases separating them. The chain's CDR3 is CASSHNSYEQYF. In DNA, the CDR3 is TGTGCCAGCAGCCATAACTCCTACGAGCAGTACTTC.

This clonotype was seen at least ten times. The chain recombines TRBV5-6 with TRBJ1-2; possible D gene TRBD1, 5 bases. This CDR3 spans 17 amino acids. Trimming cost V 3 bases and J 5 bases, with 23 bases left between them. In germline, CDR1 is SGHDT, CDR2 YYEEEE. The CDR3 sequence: CASSSLRRLDRGYGYTF. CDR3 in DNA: TGTGCCAGCAGCTCCCTTCGCCGACTAGACAGAGGGTATGGCTACACCTTC.

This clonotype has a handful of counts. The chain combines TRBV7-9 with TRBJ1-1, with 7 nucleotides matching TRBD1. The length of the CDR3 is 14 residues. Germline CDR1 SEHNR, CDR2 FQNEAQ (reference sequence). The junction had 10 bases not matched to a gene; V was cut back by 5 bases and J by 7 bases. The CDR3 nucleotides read TGTGCCAGCAGCGACAATTCCAGGGGGGGTGAAGCTTTCTTT. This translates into CASSDNSRGGEAFF. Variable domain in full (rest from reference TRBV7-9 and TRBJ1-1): DTGVSQNPRHKITKRGQNVTFRCDPISEHNRLYWYRQTLGQGPEFLTYFQNEAQLEKSRLLSDRFSAERPKGSFSTLEIQRTEQGDSAMYLCASSDNSRGGEAFFGQGTRLTVV.

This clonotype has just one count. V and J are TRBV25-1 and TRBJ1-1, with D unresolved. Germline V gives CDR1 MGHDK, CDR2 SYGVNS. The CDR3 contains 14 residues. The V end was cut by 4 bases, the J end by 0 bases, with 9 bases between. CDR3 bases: TGTGCCAGCAGTGTTGACGGAATGAACACTGAAGCTTTCTTT. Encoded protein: CASSVDGMNTEAFF.

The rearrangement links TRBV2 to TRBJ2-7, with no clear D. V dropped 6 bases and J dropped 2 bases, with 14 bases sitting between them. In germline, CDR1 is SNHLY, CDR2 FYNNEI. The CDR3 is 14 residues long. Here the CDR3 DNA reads TGTGCCAGCAGCTTACAAGGCTATCCCTACGAGCAGTACTTC. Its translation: CASSLQGYPYEQYF.

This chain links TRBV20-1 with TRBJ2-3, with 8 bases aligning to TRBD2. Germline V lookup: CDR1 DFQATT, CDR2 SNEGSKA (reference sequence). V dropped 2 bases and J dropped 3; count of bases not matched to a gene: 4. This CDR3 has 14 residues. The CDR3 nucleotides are TGCAGTGCTAGACAGGCTAGCGGGACAGATACGCAGTATTTT. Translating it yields CSARQASGTDTQYF.

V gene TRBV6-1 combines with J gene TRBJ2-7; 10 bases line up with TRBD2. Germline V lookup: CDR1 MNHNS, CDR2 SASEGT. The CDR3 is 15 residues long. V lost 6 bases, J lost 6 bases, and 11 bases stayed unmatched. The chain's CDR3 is CASRNESGRVSEQYF. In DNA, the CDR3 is TGTGCCAGCAGGAATGAAAGCGGGAGGGTTTCCGAGCAGTACTTC.

The CDR3 nucleotides are TGTGCCAGCAGCGGGGGGGGAAGAAACACTGAAGCTTTCTTT. Protein product: CASSGGGRNTEAFF. V gene TRBV9 combines with J gene TRBJ1-1; tentatively, D is TRBD1 (5 bases). This CDR3 contains 14 residues. Germline values: CDR1 SGDLS, CDR2 YYNGEE. V lost 3 bases and J lost 2, with 11 bases in between.